Listed here are 18 T cell receptor beta chains from one sample, sequenced in a study of regulatory T cells in long-lasting Graves disease. Researchers made TCR beta libraries by using iRepertoire HTBI primers and running Arm-PCR on CDR3 regions. TCRdb used MiXCR to reprocess the multiplex PCR reads, holding one entry per CDR3 protein. The sample contains about 300,000 distinct CDR3 sequences, 15% to 20% of which appear only once. This sample's time point: newly diagnosed GD, antithyroid drugs for less than 3 months. Isolated PBMC RNA provided the starting material for the TCR library. Here the sequenced sample was peripheral blood mononuclear cells (PBMCs), taken at new diagnosis, from a patient treated with antithyroid drugs. The receptor set was obtained from a female donor with Graves disease.

V is TRBV19 and J is TRBJ2-7; TRBD2 matches 7 bases. The ends lost 5 bases at V and 2 bases at J; junction bases unmatched: 6. Germline values: CDR1 LNHDA, CDR2 SQIVND (reference sequence). CDR3 length: 14 amino acids. CDR3 region: CASSAASGAYEQYF. Here the CDR3 DNA reads TGTGCCAGTAGTGCGGCTAGCGGAGCCTACGAGCAGTACTTC. Using reference TRBV19 and TRBJ2-7 for the parts outside the CDR3, the full variable domain is DGGITQSPKYLFRKEGQNVTLSCEQNLNHDAMYWYRQDPGQGLRLIYYSQIVNDFQKGDIAEGYSVSREKKESFPLTVTSAQKNPTAFYLCASSAASGAYEQYFGPGTRLTVT.

This clonotype was found many times. The rearrangement uses TRBV6-2 or TRBV6-3 and TRBJ1-3; maybe TRBD1 (5 bases). V lost 2 bases to trimming and J lost 3 bases, with 14 bases between them. In germline, CDR1 is MNHEY, CDR2 SVGEGT. The CDR3 contains 16 residues. The DNA of the CDR3 is TGTGCCAGCAGTTACGAGCCGGGGCTGTATGGAAACACCATATATTTT. Translating gives CASSYEPGLYGNTIYF.

At least ten counts were recorded for this clonotype. The chain has TRBV15 and TRBJ1-2, with TRBD1 matching 8 bases. Germline lookup yields CDR1 LNHNV and CDR2 YYDKDF (reference sequence). This CDR3 has 16 residues. Trimming cost V 0 bases and J 5 bases; bases outside gene matches: 8. CDR3: CATSRDRVQGAYGYTF. The CDR3 DNA reads TGTGCCACCAGCAGAGATCGAGTTCAGGGGGCGTATGGCTACACCTTC.

This clonotype occurred many times. Written as DNA, the CDR3 is TGCAGTGCTAAGGTAGCGGGGCCGTACGAGCAGTACTTC. Its translation: CSAKVAGPYEQYF. The chain employs TRBV20-1 and TRBJ2-7; 8 bases match TRBD2. The CDR3 loop spans 13 amino acids. Germline loops: CDR1 DFQATT, CDR2 SNEGSKA (reference sequence). V shed 4 bases, J shed 4 bases, and the junction held 6 bases outside the gene matches.

This clonotype came up many times. The rearrangement uses TRBV24-1 and TRBJ2-7; no clear D gene. Trimming took 2 bases from V and 2 from J, leaving 3 bases between them. This CDR3 is 12 amino acids long. Germline lookup yields CDR1 KGHDR and CDR2 SFDVKD. The CDR3 spells CATSDSAYEQYF. The CDR3 region has the DNA TGTGCCACCAGTGATTCCGCCTACGAGCAGTACTTC.

This clonotype was observed many times. The V gene is TRBV19, the J gene TRBJ2-7; 7 nucleotides match TRBD2. The CDR3 totals 15 residues. J was trimmed by 4 bases and V by 3 bases; bases with no gene match: 9. Germline-derived CDR1 and CDR2 are LNHDA and SQIVND (reference sequence). The CDR3 bases are TGTGCCAGTAGTATCGGGGAGGGAGGGCCGTACGAGCAGTACTTC. It codes for CASSIGEGGPYEQYF.

The gene calls are TRBV7-8 and TRBJ1-5, with D hard to call. This CDR3 is 14 amino acids long. Germline V gene data show CDR1 as SGHVS and CDR2 as FQNEAQ. V was trimmed by 1 base and J by 4 bases, leaving 8 bases between them. In DNA, the CDR3 is TGTGCCAGCAGCTTAGGGGAGGCTAATCAGCCCCAGCATTTT. Translating gives CASSLGEANQPQHF.

This clonotype was recorded many times. V is TRBV2 and J is TRBJ2-6, with 8 bases matching TRBD2. V was pared by 7 bases and J by 0 bases, with 2 bases of the junction left unmatched. CDR3 length: 15 residues. The germline gives CDR1 SNHLY, CDR2 FYNNEI. The CDR3 DNA reads TGTGCCAGCAACCTAGCGGGCTCTGGGGCCAACGTCCTGACTTTC. It specifies CASNLAGSGANVLTF.

This clonotype was seen many times. The genes are TRBV3-1 and TRBJ2-1; TRBD2 matches 7 bases. J lost 0 bases, V lost 3 bases, and 5 bases had no gene match. Germline lookup yields CDR1 LGHDT and CDR2 YNNKEL (reference sequence). The CDR3 runs to 16 residues. The CDR3: CASSQRAGASYNEQFF. In DNA, the CDR3 is TGTGCCAGCAGCCAGCGTGCGGGAGCCTCCTACAATGAGCAGTTCTTC.

The chain has TRBV2 and TRBJ1-5; TRBD1 matches 12 bases. The germline V gene encodes CDR1 SNHLY and CDR2 FYNNEI. This CDR3 comprises 19 residues. The V and J ends lost 6 bases and 0 bases, in that order; junction bases with no gene match: 12. The CDR3 sequence is CASRGSGTGGFYSNQPQHF. The CDR3, as DNA: TGTGCCAGCAGAGGTTCCGGGACAGGGGGCTTTTATAGCAATCAGCCCCAGCATTTT.

The gene calls are TRBV27 and TRBJ2-1; D possibly corresponds to TRBD2 (6 bases). Per the germline V gene, CDR1 is MNHEY and CDR2 is SMNVEV (reference sequence). Trimming removed 5 bases at V and 7 bases at J, with 21 bases between. This CDR3 spans 16 amino acids. Written as DNA, the CDR3 is TGTGCCAGCAGTCCCACCCAGGGACTGGGCTCAAATGAGCAGTTCTTC. As protein: CASSPTQGLGSNEQFF.

CDR3 nucleotide sequence: TGTGCCAGCAGTACCAACAAGGAGCAGTACTTC. This translates into CASSTNKEQYF. The chain uses TRBV6-1 and TRBJ2-7, with D unclear. The CDR3 loop spans 11 amino acids. In germline, CDR1 is MNHNS, CDR2 SASEGT. V dropped 5 bases and J dropped 7 bases, with 9 bases sitting between them.

This clonotype was recorded at least ten times. The J gene is TRBJ2-2, the V gene TRBV5-1; possibly TRBD2 for D (6 bases). Germline V lookup: CDR1 SGHRS, CDR2 YFSETQ. Trimming shortened V by 5 bases and J by 4 bases, and 15 bases separated the two germline ends. The CDR3 runs 15 residues. The chain's CDR3 is CASSLEGRVTGELFF. The CDR3 bases are TGCGCCAGCAGTCTGGAGGGGAGAGTCACCGGGGAGCTGTTTTTT. Complete variable domain (other parts from reference TRBV5-1 and TRBJ2-2): KAGVTQTPRYLIKTRGQQVTLSCSPISGHRSVSWYQQTPGQGLQFLFEYFSETQRNKGNFPGRFSGRQFSNSRSEMNVSTLELGDSALYLCASSLEGRVTGELFFGEGSRLTVL.

Ten or more counts support this clonotype. V gene TRBV12-5 combines with J gene TRBJ1-1, with D possibly being TRBD1 (6 bases). The V gene's germline CDR1 is LGHNT and CDR2 FRNRAP. The CDR3 has 14 amino acids. Between the trimmed V and J ends, which lost 3 bases and 1 base, there was a span of 9 bases. The CDR3 DNA reads as TGTGCTAGTGGTTTTGGGGGCACGAACACTGAAGCTTTCTTT. This sequence encodes CASGFGGTNTEAFF.

A note on this clonotype: Since a much larger clone is just one base distant, this may be a read error. The V call is TRBV28, the J call TRBJ1-6; the D gene is possibly TRBD1 (6 bases). The CDR3 consists of 15 residues. Germline CDR1 MDHEN, CDR2 SYDVKM. Here the CDR3 DNA reads TGTGCCAGCAGTTTGGGTGTAGGGGGAAATTCATCCCTCCACTTT. This sequence encodes CASSLGVGGNSSLHF. The full variable domain, its missing parts supplied by reference TRBV28 and TRBJ1-6, is DVKVTQSSRYLVKRTGEKVFLECVQDMDHENMFWYRQDPGLGLRLIYFSYDVKMKEKGDIPEGYSVSREKKERFSLILESASTNQTSMYLCASSLGVGGNSSLHFGNGTRLTVT.

This clonotype was seen only a few times. The chain carries TRBV15 and TRBJ2-5, with TRBD2 as a possible D gene (5 bases). CDR3 length equals 14 residues. CDR1 is LNHNV and CDR2 is YYDKDF in the germline V gene (reference sequence). Trimming removed 1 base at V and 2 bases at J, with 8 bases between. CDR3 amino acids: CATSRVRGQETQYF. In nucleotides, the CDR3 is TGTGCCACCAGCAGAGTTCGGGGACAAGAGACCCAGTACTTC.

The chain combines TRBV2 with TRBJ2-1; 11 bases fit TRBD2. V lost 2 bases to trimming and J lost 3 bases; unmatched junction nucleotides: 3. CDR1 and CDR2 from the germline V gene are SNHLY and FYNNEI. The CDR3 runs to 16 residues. For the CDR3, the DNA is TGTGCCAGCAGTGAATTTGGGACTAGCGGCTACAATGAGCAGTTCTTC. Its translation is CASSEFGTSGYNEQFF.

Many counts were recorded for this clonotype. The V call is TRBV19, the J call TRBJ1-5, with D perhaps matching TRBD1 (6 bases). CDR3 length: 16 residues. V was shortened by 3 bases and J by 5 bases, with 17 bases between the two germline ends. Germline V lookup: CDR1 LNHDA, CDR2 SQIVND (reference sequence). The CDR3 loop reads CASSIATGGADQPQHF. CDR3 bases: TGTGCCAGTAGTATCGCTACGGGGGGGGCCGATCAGCCCCAGCATTTT.